Each of the 9 T cell receptor beta chains below was sequenced from the same sample in a study of beta chain features in type 1 diabetes. Every isolated RNA sample was fully reverse transcribed, so sequencing captured expressed TCRB transcripts. Data came from immunoSEQ multiplex PCR; TCRdb stores just in-frame clones and leaves some out. The table records about 320,000 clones, 14% of them present only once. Sequences were obtained from central memory CD4+ T cells from blood. The receptors were gathered from a man aged 30 to 45 in good health.

V is TRBV7-2 and J is TRBJ2-5; D is possibly TRBD2 (6 bases). CDR3 length: 13 residues. The germline V and J ends were trimmed by 2 bases and 2 bases, with 6 bases remaining between them. Germline V gives CDR1 SGHTA, CDR2 FQGNSA. The CDR3 DNA reads TGTGCCAGCAGCTTAAGCGGGCAAGAGACCCAGTACTTC. It yields the protein CASSLSGQETQYF. Based on the CDR3 plus reference TRBV7-2 and TRBJ2-5, the full variable domain is GAGVSQSPSNKVTEKGKDVELRCDPISGHTALYWYRQSLGQGLEFLIYFQGNSAPDKSGLPSDRFSAERTGGSVSTLTIQRTQQEDSAVYLCASSLSGQETQYFGPGTRLLVL.

The V call is TRBV5-4, the J call TRBJ2-1; TRBD2 matches at 8 bases. The CDR3 consists of 14 residues. Germline trimming cut 2 bases from V and 9 bases from J; bases unmatched to any gene: 7. The V gene's germline CDR1 is SGHNT and CDR2 YYREEE (reference sequence). The CDR3 nucleotides read TGTGCCAGCAGCTTATACGGGGGGGCCCCTGAGCAGTTCTTC. This translates into CASSLYGGAPEQFF.

V usage is TRBV9 and J usage is TRBJ2-1; 10 positions match TRBD1. Per germline, CDR1 SGDLS and CDR2 YYNGEE. The trim removed 0 bases at V and 14 bases at J, leaving 11 bases unmatched. The CDR3 extends over 15 amino acids. As DNA, the CDR3 is TGTGCCAGCAGCGTAGCCCCGGGACAGGGGCCTCCAGAGTTCTTC. This encodes CASSVAPGQGPPEFF. The full variable domain, its missing parts supplied by reference TRBV9 and TRBJ2-1, is DSGVTQTPKHLITATGQRVTLRCSPRSGDLSVYWYQQSLDQGLQFLIQYYNGEERAKGNILERFSAQQFPDLHSELNLSSLELGDSALYFCASSVAPGQGPPEFFGPGTRLTVL.

In its sample, this clone was seen a few times. The chain is built from TRBV19 and TRBJ1-1, with D uncertain. V lost 6 bases to trimming and J lost 0 bases, with 8 bases between them. The CDR3 runs 13 residues. Per germline, CDR1 LNHDA and CDR2 SQIVND (reference sequence). The CDR3 DNA reads TGTGCCAGTAGGGGAAATATGAACACTGAAGCTTTCTTT. This encodes CASRGNMNTEAFF.

The sample holds a few counts of this clone. The chain joins TRBV7-9 to TRBJ2-7; D gene uncertain. Germline V gene sequence: CDR1 SEHNR, CDR2 FQNEAQ (reference sequence). The CDR3 consists of 9 residues. CDR3 coding DNA: TGTGCCAGCAGCTCCGGGCCCTTCGTC. Amino acids: CASSSGPFV.

This clone has ten or more counts. V is TRBV14 and J is TRBJ1-2; no clear D. V lost 6 bases, J lost 4 bases, and 12 bases lay in between. The CDR3 length is 13 residues. Germline-derived CDR1 and CDR2 are SGHDN and FVKESK. The CDR3 sequence is CASSLGPIYGYTF. CDR3 in DNA: TGTGCCAGCAGTCTCGGACCGATCTATGGCTACACCTTC.

The chain joins TRBV4-3 to TRBJ1-2; 11 bases are shared with TRBD1. The germline CDR1 and CDR2 sequences are LGHNA and YSLEER. The CDR3 is made up of 15 amino acids. V lost 0 bases and J lost 8; bases outside the gene matches: 5. The CDR3 reads CASSQDGDRGKGYTF. The CDR3 DNA reads as TGCGCCAGCAGCCAAGATGGGGACAGGGGGAAAGGCTACACCTTC.

The rearrangement joins TRBV27 to TRBJ2-6; no definite D call. Trimming cost V 3 bases and J 0 bases, with 6 bases left between them. The germline CDR1 and CDR2 sequences are MNHEY and SMNVEV (reference sequence). CDR3 length: 15 amino acids. In nucleotides, the CDR3 is TGTGCCAGCAGTTTTTGGAGCTCTGGGGCCAACGTCCTGACTTTC. Amino acid sequence: CASSFWSSGANVLTF.

This clone turned up a few times. The chain carries TRBV7-2 and TRBJ1-2; TRBD1 might be the D (5 bases). Germline values: CDR1 SGHTA, CDR2 FQGNSA. Trimming removed 0 bases at V and 3 bases at J, with 14 bases between. There are 16 residues in the CDR3. CDR3 loop: CASSLAFPGRHYGYTF. For the CDR3, the DNA is TGTGCCAGCAGCTTAGCCTTCCCAGGGAGGCACTATGGCTACACCTTC.